Presented here are 28 T cell receptor beta chains from one specimen sequenced in a study of T cells in Graves' hyperthyroidism and ophthalmopathy. The CDR3 regions of TCR beta were amplified from RNA transcripts. In the first-round RT-PCR of the TCR CDR3, the HTBI primer set was used. TCRdb independently ran MiXCR on the multiplex PCR reads; one entry per CDR3 protein. The data contain approximately 350,000 distinct CDR3 sequences, 12% to 15% of them singletons. Sequencing was carried out using blood. The receptor set was obtained from a woman between 55 and 75 years old with Graves' ophthalmopathy.

This clonotype was observed at least ten times. The V gene is TRBV28, the J gene TRBJ2-1; TRBD2 matches at 15 bases. With 6 bases clipped from V and 3 bases from J, the junction kept 3 bases outside the gene matches. The CDR3 contains 16 residues. CDR1 is MDHEN, CDR2 SYDVKM, per germline. The CDR3 is CASRGTSGRNYNEQFF. Written as DNA, the CDR3 is TGTGCCAGCAGGGGGACTAGCGGGAGGAACTACAATGAGCAGTTCTTC.

This clonotype was recorded a few times. The chain uses TRBV5-1 and TRBJ2-1, with 10 bases aligning to TRBD2. V lost 3 bases to trimming and J lost 14 bases; unmatched junction nucleotides: 23. Germline lookup yields CDR1 SGHRS and CDR2 YFSETQ. The CDR3 spans 18 residues. The CDR3 sequence: CASSSPAGLAGANRREFF. The CDR3, as DNA: TGCGCCAGCAGCTCCCCGGCCGGGCTAGCGGGAGCAAATCGGAGGGAGTTCTTC.

V and J are TRBV30 and TRBJ2-7; D uncertain. Per the germline V gene, CDR1 is GTSNPN and CDR2 is SVGIG (reference sequence). The CDR3 runs 12 residues. Trimming left V 5 bases short and J 3 bases short, with 11 bases between. Here the CDR3 DNA reads TGTGCCTGGGGTACCATCCTCTACGAGCAGTACTTC. Translation: CAWGTILYEQYF.

This clonotype appeared many times. The V gene is TRBV5-1, the J gene TRBJ2-7; D possibly uses TRBD1 or TRBD2 (5 bases each). This CDR3 is built from 14 residues. Germline lookup yields CDR1 SGHRS and CDR2 YFSETQ. The V end was cut by 4 bases, the J end by 0 bases, with 11 bases between. This CDR3 reads CASSRRDPSYEQYF. The CDR3 DNA sequence: TGCGCCAGCAGCCGCCGGGACCCCTCCTACGAGCAGTACTTC. The variable domain in full, with the rest retrieved from reference TRBV5-1 and TRBJ2-7, is KAGVTQTPRYLIKTRGQQVTLSCSPISGHRSVSWYQQTPGQGLQFLFEYFSETQRNKGNFPGRFSGRQFSNSRSEMNVSTLELGDSALYLCASSRRDPSYEQYFGPGTRLTVT.

This clonotype was recorded at least ten times. V usage is TRBV27 and J usage is TRBJ1-5, with D maybe TRBD1 (5 bases). Germline V gives CDR1 MNHEY, CDR2 SMNVEV (reference sequence). Trimming shortened V by 6 bases and J by 0 bases, and 21 bases separated the two germline ends. This CDR3 is 18 amino acids long. CDR3 residues: CASSPVGTATYSNQPQHF. The CDR3 bases are TGTGCCAGCAGCCCCGTCGGGACGGCTACCTATAGCAATCAGCCCCAGCATTTT.

This clonotype was seen repeatedly, ten times or more. The chain employs TRBV5-1 and TRBJ2-1; 11 nucleotides agree with TRBD2. Trimming at V came to 2 bases and at J to 8 bases, leaving 9 bases not matched to a gene. CDR1 is SGHRS, CDR2 YFSETQ, per germline. This CDR3 contains 16 residues. In DNA, the CDR3 is TGCGCCAGCAGCTTACCCGGGACTAGCGGAGCACATGAGCAGTTCTTC. This codes for CASSLPGTSGAHEQFF. The complete variable domain, with remaining parts taken from reference TRBV5-1 and TRBJ2-1, reads KAGVTQTPRYLIKTRGQQVTLSCSPISGHRSVSWYQQTPGQGLQFLFEYFSETQRNKGNFPGRFSGRQFSNSRSEMNVSTLELGDSALYLCASSLPGTSGAHEQFFGPGTRLTVL.

This clonotype has at least ten counts. The rearrangement links TRBV4-1 to TRBJ2-5, with TRBD1 matching 7 bases. J was trimmed by 4 bases and V by 3 bases; bases with no gene match: 8. Per germline, CDR1 MGHRA and CDR2 YSYEKL. The CDR3 has 15 amino acids. The CDR3 loop is CASSQETGSGETQYF. In DNA, the CDR3 is TGCGCCAGCAGCCAGGAGACAGGGAGTGGAGAGACCCAGTACTTC.

The V gene is TRBV9, the J gene TRBJ2-5; 8 bases fit TRBD2. Germline CDR1 reads SGDLS; CDR2 reads YYNGEE. This CDR3 spans 16 amino acids. V dropped 4 bases and J dropped 5; count of bases not matched to a gene: 13. The CDR3 DNA sequence: TGTGCCAGCAGCTACGGTGGAGCGGGAGTGGGGGAGACCCAGTACTTC. Amino acid sequence: CASSYGGAGVGETQYF.

V usage is TRBV3-1 and J usage is TRBJ1-5; 8 nucleotides match TRBD1. Germline V lookup: CDR1 LGHDT, CDR2 YNNKEL (reference sequence). This CDR3 is 16 amino acids long. V shed 4 bases, J shed 2 bases, and the junction held 7 bases outside the gene matches. The DNA of the CDR3 is TGTGCCAGCAGCCCCCAGGGGGCCGGAGGCAATCAGCCCCAGCATTTT. Translated, it gives CASSPQGAGGNQPQHF.

This clonotype was observed a handful of times. An end of the junction differs from the germline gene, which may be a read error. The chain is built from TRBV10-3 and TRBJ2-2; 10 bases map to TRBD2. This CDR3 is 16 amino acids long. Germline V gene lookup returns CDR1 ENHRY and CDR2 SYGVKD. In DNA, the CDR3 is TGTGCCATCAGAGGGACTAGCGCAGCGAACACCGGGGAGCCGTTTTTT. This codes for CAIRGTSAANTGEPFF.

The rearrangement links TRBV9 to TRBJ2-2, with 8 positions matching TRBD2. The CDR3 sequence is 15 residues long. Trimming at V came to 4 bases and at J to 7 bases, leaving 9 bases not matched to a gene. Germline CDR1 and CDR2: SGDLS and YYNGEE. The CDR3 loop is CASSTRTSQYGELFF. As DNA, the CDR3 is TGTGCCAGCAGCACTCGGACTAGCCAGTACGGGGAGCTGTTTTTT.

Many counts were recorded for this clonotype. The rearrangement joins TRBV30 to TRBJ2-1; D is perhaps TRBD1 (6 bases). V was cut by 2 bases and J by 10 bases, with 15 bases left in between. The CDR3 totals 13 residues. Germline V gene data show CDR1 as GTSNPN and CDR2 as SVGIG (reference sequence). DNA for the CDR3: TGTGCCTGGAGTCTGGCGTCGCAGGGGGAGCAGTTCTTC. Translating it yields CAWSLASQGEQFF.

A few counts support this clonotype. One end of the junction varies from germline; a read error may be responsible. The V gene is TRBV5-1, the J gene TRBJ1-5; 7 bases are shared with TRBD1. The CDR3 sequence is 15 residues long. From germline, CDR1 is SGHRS and CDR2 YFSETQ. The CDR3 coding sequence is TGCGCCAGCAGCTTAACAGGGGTCTACAATCACCCCCAGCATTTT. Amino acid sequence: CASSLTGVYNHPQHF.

This clonotype was found many times. This chain joins TRBV28 and TRBJ2-7; either TRBD1 or TRBD2 may fit D (5 bases each). Trimming took off 6 bases at V and 2 bases at J, with 11 bases between the two ends. CDR1 and CDR2 (germline): MDHEN, SYDVKM. This CDR3 has 13 residues. CDR3 nucleotides: TGTGCCAGCAGCCGTGTGGGACCCTACGAGCAGTACTTC. Protein: CASSRVGPYEQYF.

In its sample, this clonotype was seen many times. The chain employs TRBV2 and TRBJ2-3; D uncertain. Trimming left V 3 bases short and J 0 bases short, with 4 bases between. CDR1 and CDR2 from the germline V gene are SNHLY and FYNNEI. The CDR3 sequence is 13 residues long. The CDR3 DNA is TGTGCCAGCAGTGACTTTAGCACAGATACGCAGTATTTT. This gives the protein CASSDFSTDTQYF. Looking up the rest from reference TRBV2 and TRBJ2-3 gives the full variable domain: EPEVTQTPSHQVTQMGQEVILRCVPISNHLYFYWYRQILGQKVEFLVSFYNNEISEKSEIFDDQFSVERPDGSNFTLKIRSTKLEDSAMYFCASSDFSTDTQYFGPGTRLTVL.

This clonotype was seen repeatedly, ten times or more. The chain has TRBV20-1 and TRBJ2-4; 9 nucleotides agree with TRBD2. The CDR3 loop spans 17 amino acids. After removal of 6 bases from V and 2 bases from J, the junction contained 14 bases not matched to a gene. Germline CDR1 DFQATT, CDR2 SNEGSKA (reference sequence). The chain's CDR3 is CSAYPFAGGLSKNIQYF. The CDR3 DNA sequence: TGCAGTGCCTACCCCTTTGCGGGAGGGTTGTCCAAAAACATTCAGTACTTC.

The sample holds many counts of this clonotype. This chain joins TRBV6-2 or TRBV6-3 and TRBJ2-7; 11 bases line up with TRBD2. Germline assignment: CDR1 MNHEY and CDR2 SVGEGT. The CDR3 is made up of 14 amino acids. The trim removed 5 bases at V and 3 bases at J, leaving 3 bases unmatched. The CDR3 DNA reads as TGTGCCAGCAGTGACCTAGCGGGAGGCTACGAGCAGTACTTC. This gives the protein CASSDLAGGYEQYF.

The rearrangement joins TRBV2 to TRBJ2-3; TRBD2 aligns across 8 bases. CDR1 is SNHLY and CDR2 is FYNNEI in the germline V gene. The CDR3 loop spans 16 amino acids. With 3 bases clipped from V and 4 bases from J, the junction kept 9 bases outside the gene matches. The CDR3 reads CASSDIREGLADTQYF. The CDR3 DNA reads as TGTGCCAGCAGTGATATCCGGGAGGGCCTGGCAGATACGCAGTATTTT.

This clonotype was picked up many times. The chain joins TRBV3-1 to TRBJ1-1; TRBD1 matches 7 bases. After removal of 3 bases from V and 5 bases from J, the junction contained 6 bases not matched to a gene. The CDR3 runs to 14 residues. Germline V gives CDR1 LGHDT, CDR2 YNNKEL (reference sequence). CDR3 in DNA: TGTGCCAGCAGCCAGGCTCAGGGGGTGACTGAAGCTTTCTTT. This encodes CASSQAQGVTEAFF.

This clonotype has more than one count but fewer than ten. CDR3 amino acids: CASSHTGVSNQPQHF. Written as DNA, the CDR3 is TGTGCCAGCAGCCACACAGGGGTTAGCAATCAGCCCCAGCATTTT. V and J are TRBV4-2 and TRBJ1-5; 7 bases align to TRBD1. The CDR3 totals 15 residues. Germline-derived CDR1 and CDR2 are LGHNA and YNFKEQ. With 3 bases clipped from V and 0 bases from J, the junction kept 2 bases outside the gene matches.

The rearrangement links TRBV20-1 to TRBJ2-7; D remains unclear. This CDR3 has 14 residues. With 5 bases removed from V and 2 bases from J, the gap between germline ends came to 16 bases. Germline CDR1 DFQATT, CDR2 SNEGSKA (reference sequence). The CDR3 DNA is TGCAGTGCTCCACCGGGTGCCGGCCCCTACGAGCAGTACTTC. It codes for CSAPPGAGPYEQYF.

This clonotype was picked up many times. This sequence joins TRBV5-4 and TRBJ1-1; 8 nucleotides match TRBD1. This CDR3 is 16 amino acids long. The V segment lost 4 bases and the J segment 1 base; nucleotides outside the gene matches: 9. Germline CDR1 and CDR2: SGHNT and YYREEE (reference sequence). CDR3 in amino acids: CASSTDRDEWNTEAFF. The CDR3 DNA follows: TGTGCCAGCAGCACGGACAGGGATGAGTGGAACACTGAAGCTTTCTTT.

Points on this clonotype: A read error is possible here, since a much larger clone lies one base away. CDR3 in DNA: TGCAGTGCTAGAGAGAACGGGCGCAATGAGCAGTTCTTC. Translation gives CSARENGRNEQFF. The chain couples TRBV20-1 to TRBJ2-1; D is uncertain. The CDR3 spans 13 residues. V lost 0 bases and J lost 6, with 9 bases in between. Germline CDR1 and CDR2: DFQATT and SNEGSKA (reference sequence).

There are a few counts of this clonotype. The V and J genes are TRBV28 and TRBJ2-5, with a tentative D call TRBD1 (5 bases). Germline CDR1 is MDHEN and CDR2 is SYDVKM. Trimming pared 6 bases from V and 8 bases from J, leaving 13 bases between. This CDR3 has 12 amino acids. This CDR3 is CASRAGLGTQYF. In DNA, the CDR3 is TGTGCCAGCAGAGCAGGGCTCGGAACCCAGTACTTC.

The chain has TRBV27 and TRBJ2-1; D ambiguous. This CDR3 comprises 15 residues. CDR1 is MNHEY and CDR2 is SMNVEV in the germline V gene (reference sequence). Trimming took off 1 base at V and 4 bases at J, with 11 bases between the two ends. CDR3 sequence (DNA): TGTGCCAGCAGTTTATATCGGCCAGATTACAATGAGCAGTTCTTC. Translated, it gives CASSLYRPDYNEQFF.

The genes are TRBV3-1 and TRBJ2-7, with TRBD1 as a possible D gene (6 bases). Germline CDR1 reads LGHDT; CDR2 reads YNNKEL (reference sequence). V lost 2 bases, J lost 6 bases, and 11 bases lay in between. The CDR3 is made up of 13 amino acids. The CDR3 here is CASSQQGWAEQYF. CDR3 sequence (DNA): TGTGCCAGCAGCCAACAGGGGTGGGCCGAGCAGTACTTC.

This clonotype was counted many times. V is TRBV28 and J is TRBJ1-1; a weak D match, TRBD1 (6 bases). The germline V gene has CDR1 MDHEN and CDR2 SYDVKM. The CDR3 covers 16 residues. Trimming left V 5 bases short and J 4 bases short, with 20 bases between. DNA of the CDR3: TGTGCCAGCAGTCCCGGGGGGGGGGGCTTCGGCACTGAAGCTTTCTTT. Its translation is CASSPGGGGFGTEAFF. The variable domain in full, completed from reference TRBV28 and TRBJ1-1, reads DVKVTQSSRYLVKRTGEKVFLECVQDMDHENMFWYRQDPGLGLRLIYFSYDVKMKEKGDIPEGYSVSREKKERFSLILESASTNQTSMYLCASSPGGGGFGTEAFFGQGTRLTVV.

This clonotype was seen ten or more times. The chain is built from TRBV28 and TRBJ2-7; no firm D call. CDR1 is MDHEN, CDR2 SYDVKM, per germline. The germline V and J ends were trimmed by 2 bases and 4 bases, with 9 bases remaining between them. The length of the CDR3 is 13 residues. CDR3 region: CASSLIGLYEQYF. CDR3 sequence (DNA): TGTGCCAGCAGTTTAATTGGTCTTTACGAGCAGTACTTC.